The rows below give T cell receptor beta chains drawn from one sample of a study of PD-1 blockade in mismatch repair-deficient tumors. The data were produced by immunoSEQ multiplex PCR, yet TCRdb's version contains in-frame clones alone and is incomplete. The sample includes 45,000 to 55,000 clones, more than 65% of them seen just once. The sequencing here drew on peripheral blood, taken approximately 18 weeks after starting pembrolizumab. These receptors all come from an adult with mismatch repair-deficient cancer. CDR3s include the opening cysteine and the closing phenylalanine or tryptophan. A D gene is named only where the DNA matches it firmly. Size is stated for part of the rows, as once, few or many counts, or as a class when the clone is expanded.

j_call clone_size d_call v_call cdr3_nt cdr3_aa
TRBJ2-1 - - TRBV4-1 TGCGCCAGCAGCCAAGATCTAGGTGAGCAGTTCTTC CASSQDLGEQFF
TRBJ2-5 - - TRBV6-5 TGTGCCAGCAGTTACCTTGGGGGCCAAGAGACCCAGTACTTC CASSYLGGQETQYF
TRBJ1-3 - - TRBV2 TGTGCCAGCAGGGTAATTACGGGGGACTCTGGAAACACCATATATTTT CASRVITGDSGNTIYF
TRBJ2-1 few - TRBV7-8 TGTGCCAGCAGCTCAAAAGGGGGTTCCGGAGGGCACTACAATGAGCAGTTCTTC CASSSKGGSGGHYNEQFF
TRBJ1-1 - - TRBV7-6 TGTGCCAGCAGCCGGACAGCCCCAGGAGTTGCTTTCTTT CASSRTAPGVAFF
TRBJ2-1 - TRBD2 TRBV7-2 TGTGCCAGCGGACTAGCGGGTTGGAATGAGCAGTTCTTC CASGLAGWNEQFF
TRBJ2-1 few - TRBV7-8 TGTGCCAGCAGCTTAGCGGGTGAGTACAATGAGCAGTTCTTC CASSLAGEYNEQFF
TRBJ1-5 - - TRBV2 TGTGCCAGCAGTCGGACAGATAGCAATCAGCCCCAGCATTTT CASSRTDSNQPQHF
TRBJ1-2 - - TRBV7-9 TGTGCCAGCAGCTTAGGGTCTCTCGATGGCTACACCTTC CASSLGSLDGYTF
TRBJ2-1 - - TRBV15 TGTGCCACCAGCAGAGTCCGGGACCTAGGCAATGAGCAGTTCTTC CATSRVRDLGNEQFF
TRBJ1-2 - TRBD1 TRBV11-2 TGTGCCAGCAGCAGCTTGAGGACAGGGGGCGATGGCTACACCTTC CASSSLRTGGDGYTF
TRBJ1-2 - - TRBV6-5 TGTGCCAGCGGCTCGGGACGGAACTATGGCTACACCTTC CASGSGRNYGYTF
TRBJ1-3 - - TRBV19 TGTGCCACCGCGGACAGCCTGAGCTCTGGAAACACCATATATTTT CATADSLSSGNTIYF
TRBJ2-3 - TRBD2 TRBV28 TGTGCCAGCAGTCTGGGACTAGCGGGAGGGGTGAGCACAGATACGCAGTATTTT CASSLGLAGGVSTDTQYF